What follows are 3 T cell receptor beta chains derived from one specimen sequenced in a study of blood T cell repertoires in COVID-19. The assay was immunoSEQ multiplex PCR, and TCRdb's table has in-frame clones only and misses some. The table records approximately 280,000 clones, 89% of them present only once. Sequencing used PBMCs or T cells enriched from blood (not recorded which). The receptors shown here come from a woman aged 55-70 years who had recovered from COVID-19.

The chain recombines TRBV19 with TRBJ2-3; 8 positions agree with TRBD1. CDR1 and CDR2 from the germline V gene are LNHDA and SQIVND (reference sequence). The CDR3 extends over 15 amino acids. J gave up 4 bases and V 9 bases, and 12 bases lay outside the gene matches. The DNA for the CDR3 is TGTGCCAGCCGACAGGGGAGGAACTTAGCAGATACGCAGTATTTT. It translates to CASRQGRNLADTQYF.

V gene TRBV21-1 combines with J gene TRBJ1-5; the D call TRBD1 from the table was never checked on the DNA. TRBV21-1 is a pseudogene. CDR3 length: 14 amino acids. This chain's CDR3 is CASSNEDTYQPQHF. CDR3 DNA sequence: TGTGCCAGCAGCAACGAGGACACCTATCAGCCCCAGCATTTT.

The table lists this clone with a few counts. The chain carries TRBV5-6 and TRBJ2-3, with D perhaps matching TRBD1 (6 bases). V shed 2 bases and J shed 7 bases, with 11 bases lying between them. Germline CDR1 SGHDT, CDR2 YYEEEE. CDR3 length: 13 residues. The CDR3, as DNA: TGTGCCAGCAGCTTATACAGGGAAAATACGCAGTATTTT. Its translation: CASSLYRENTQYF.